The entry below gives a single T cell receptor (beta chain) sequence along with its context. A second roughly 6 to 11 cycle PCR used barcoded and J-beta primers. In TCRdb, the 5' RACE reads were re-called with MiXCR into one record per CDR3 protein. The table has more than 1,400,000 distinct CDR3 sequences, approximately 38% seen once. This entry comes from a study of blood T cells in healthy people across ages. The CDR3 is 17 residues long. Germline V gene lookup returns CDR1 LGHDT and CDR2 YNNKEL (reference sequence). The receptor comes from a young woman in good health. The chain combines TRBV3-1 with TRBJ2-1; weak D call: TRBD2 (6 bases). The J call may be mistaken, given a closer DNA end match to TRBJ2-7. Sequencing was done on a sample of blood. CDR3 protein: CASSQVAGSLYYNEQYF. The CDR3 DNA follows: TGTGCCAGCAGCCAAGTTGCGGGGTCACTTTACTACAATGAGCAGTACTTC.